Listed below are T cell receptor beta chains from one sample, sequenced in a study of CD8 T cells in Susac syndrome. TCRdb recomputed calls from the immunoSEQ multiplex PCR reads with MiXCR, one row per CDR3 protein. The table lists around 200,000 distinct CDR3 sequences, more than 85% of them singletons, with roughly 0.13% in the top ten. Source material: CD8+ T cells from PBMCs. These receptors originate from a human donor with multiple sclerosis. CDR3s include the opening cysteine and the closing phenylalanine or tryptophan. A D gene is named only where the DNA matches it firmly. Some rows have no size entry. The others give once, few or many, or a class for an expanded clone.

>TRBV7-6|NA|TRBJ1-2|TRBD1
TGTGCCAGCAGCCCGGGACAGTCGCCCCTTGGCTACACCTTC
CASSPGQSPLGYTF
>TRBV27|NA|TRBJ1-5|NA
TGTGCCAGCAGTTTAAGGGGACATAGCAATCAGCCCCAGCATTTT
CASSLRGHSNQPQHF
>TRBV20-1|NA|TRBJ2-2|NA
TGCAGTGAGGGCTCTCTCACAGGGACCACCGGGGAGCTGTTTTTT
CSEGSLTGTTGELFF
>TRBV7-9|NA|TRBJ2-3|TRBD2
TGTGCCAGCAGCACCCGGACTAGCGGGGACACAGATACGCAGTATTTT
CASSTRTSGDTDTQYF
>TRBV5-4|NA|TRBJ2-7|NA
TGTGCCAGCAGCGGCGGGATCTCTTACGAGCAGTACTTC
CASSGGISYEQYF
>TRBV7-9|NA|TRBJ2-7|NA
TGTGCCAGCAGCTCCCCCCTGGGGGAGCAGTACTTC
CASSSPLGEQYF
>TRBV20-1|NA|TRBJ2-5|NA
TGCAGTGCCAAACCCCCACAGGGGGGAGCGGGAGTGGTGGAGACCCAGTACTTC
CSAKPPQGGAGVVETQYF
>TRBV15|NA|TRBJ2-7|NA
TGTGCCACCAGCACCTCACGGGGGTGCTCCTACGAGCAGTACTTC
CATSTSRGCSYEQYF
>TRBV18|few|TRBJ2-7|TRBD2
TGTGCCAGTAGTCCCGGCGGGAGCTCCTACGAGCAGTACTTC
CASSPGGSSYEQYF
>TRBV3-1|NA|TRBJ2-3|TRBD2
TGTGCCAGCAGCCAAGTCTCGGTTGGACTAGCGGGACCGACAGATACGCAGTATTTT
CASSQVSVGLAGPTDTQYF
>TRBV6-2/TRBV6-3|NA|TRBJ1-4|NA
TGTGCCAGCAGTTACAACGGACAGAATAATGAAAAACTGTTTTTT
CASSYNGQNNEKLFF
>TRBV20-1|NA|TRBJ2-5|TRBD1
TGCAGTGCTAGGGCCAGGGGGCTGGGAGAGACCCAGTACTTC
CSARARGLGETQYF
>TRBV4-3|NA|TRBJ1-4|NA
TGCGCCAGCAGCCAAGACGCAGGATCTAATGAAAAACTGTTTTTT
CASSQDAGSNEKLFF
>TRBV12-3/TRBV12-4|NA|TRBJ1-5|NA
TGTGCCAGCAGTTTATCGTCGGGGCAGCCCCAGCATTTT
CASSLSSGQPQHF
>TRBV10-3|NA|TRBJ2-3|TRBD2
TGTGCCATCAGTGATCAGCGGGGGGCGAACACAGATACGCAGTATTTT
CAISDQRGANTDTQYF
>TRBV19|NA|TRBJ2-3|TRBD2
TGTGCCAGTAGTATTCTGGGACTAGCGGGAGATACGCAGTATTTT
CASSILGLAGDTQYF
>TRBV7-9|NA|TRBJ1-3|NA
TGTGCCAGCAGCTTCGGTTCCCTTGGGGGAAACACCATATATTTT
CASSFGSLGGNTIYF
>TRBV3-1|NA|TRBJ2-3|TRBD2
TGTGCCAGCAGCCAGTTTAGCGGGAGCACAGATACGCAGTATTTT
CASSQFSGSTDTQYF
>TRBV12-3/TRBV12-4|NA|TRBJ2-2|NA
TGTGCCACCTATACCGGAGTAGCCGGGGAGCTGTTTTTT
CATYTGVAGELFF
>TRBV7-3|NA|TRBJ2-5|TRBD2
TGTGCCAGCAGCTTAGGTTATAGCGGGCTACAAGAGACCCAGTACTTC
CASSLGYSGLQETQYF
>TRBV7-2|NA|TRBJ2-3|NA
TGTGCCAGCAGCTTTCAATTCGTAGAGGACACGCAGTATTTT
CASSFQFVEDTQYF
>TRBV11-3|NA|TRBJ1-2|NA
TGTGCCAGCAGCCCATCGCCCGCTGCGGGCTACACCTTC
CASSPSPAAGYTF
>TRBV9|NA|TRBJ1-2|TRBD1
TGTGCCAGCAGCGGGGCCGGGACAGGGAGTAATATCTATGGCTACACCTTC
CASSGAGTGSNIYGYTF
>TRBV10-2|NA|TRBJ1-2|NA
TGCGCCATCCCCGAACAGGGAAACTATGGCTACACCTTC
CAIPEQGNYGYTF
>TRBV7-2|NA|TRBJ2-7|TRBD2
TGTGCCAGCAGCAACCCGACTAGCGCCTCCTACGAGCAGTACTTC
CASSNPTSASYEQYF
>TRBV6-2/TRBV6-3|NA|TRBJ2-3|NA
TGTGCCAGCTCGGACCTTAAGGGAGGTCGTAGCACAGATACGCAGTATTTT
CASSDLKGGRSTDTQYF
>TRBV5-8|NA|TRBJ1-1|TRBD1
TGTGCCAGCAGCTTGGGACAGGGGATCACTGAAGCTTTCTTT
CASSLGQGITEAFF
>TRBV9|NA|TRBJ2-5|TRBD1
TGTGCCAGCAGTTTACAGGGGGCGGAAGGGGAGACCCAGTACTTC
CASSLQGAEGETQYF
>TRBV3-1|once|TRBJ2-7|TRBD2
TGTGCCAGCAGCCCGGGAGGAAATCTGGTCTACGAGCAGTACTTC
CASSPGGNLVYEQYF
>TRBV6-5|few|TRBJ2-1|NA
TGTGCCAGCAGTTACTCGAGCTCCTACAATGAGCAGTTCTTC
CASSYSSSYNEQFF
>TRBV30|NA|TRBJ2-7|NA
TGTGCCTGGAACGACCCTACCCTCTGGGGGTACGAGCAGTACTTC
CAWNDPTLWGYEQYF
>TRBV4-1|NA|TRBJ2-1|TRBD2
TGCGCCAGCAGCGGGGTAAATAGCGGGGGCGGATATCCTGAGCAGTTCTTC
CASSGVNSGGGYPEQFF
>TRBV14|once|TRBJ2-5|TRBD2
TGTGCCAGCAGCCTATATTTCCTAGCGGGAGATGGGGGAGAGACCCAGTACTTC
CASSLYFLAGDGGETQYF
>TRBV7-6|NA|TRBJ2-1|TRBD1
TGTGCCAGCAGCCCCCCGGGACAGGCCTCAATGGGGCAGTTCTTC
CASSPPGQASMGQFF
>TRBV9|once|TRBJ1-2|TRBD1
TGTGCCAGCAGCTCTACAGGGGGGTATGGCTACACCTTC
CASSSTGGYGYTF
>TRBV11-3|NA|TRBJ1-1|NA
TGTGCCAGCAGCTTAACATACGGCACTGAAGCTTTCTTT
CASSLTYGTEAFF
>TRBV3-1|NA|TRBJ2-1|NA
TGTGCCAGCAGCCAAGATCCGGGTACTAGGGGTGAGCAGTTCTTC
CASSQDPGTRGEQFF
>TRBV7-8|NA|TRBJ1-1|NA
TGTGCCAGCAGCTTACGCAAGGGGGGAGGGGGAAACACTGAAGCTTTCTTT
CASSLRKGGGGNTEAFF
>TRBV24-1|NA|TRBJ2-3|TRBD2
TGTGCCACCAGTGACGGAGGGACTAGCGGTACGCAGTATTTT
CATSDGGTSGTQYF
>TRBV3-1|NA|TRBJ1-2|TRBD1
TGTGCCAACCTAGTAAGAGGGGGCGTTAAGGACTTTAACTATGGCTACACCTTC
CANLVRGGVKDFNYGYTF
>TRBV5-8|NA|TRBJ1-2|NA
TGTGCCAGCAGCCTGGACAGACTCCTTAACTATGGCTACACCTTC
CASSLDRLLNYGYTF
>TRBV5-6|NA|TRBJ2-5|NA
TGTGCCAGCAGCTTTAGTTTAGAGGGGGAGACCCAGTACTTC
CASSFSLEGETQYF
>TRBV28|NA|TRBJ1-4|NA
TGTGCCAGCAGTTTCGACAGATCAACTAATGAAAAACTGTTTTTT
CASSFDRSTNEKLFF
>TRBV19|NA|TRBJ1-5|NA
TGTGCCAGTAGTAAGGCTGTGGATCAGCCCCAGCATTTT
CASSKAVDQPQHF
>TRBV11-2|few|TRBJ1-2|TRBD1
TGTGCCAGCAGCCCAGGGGCCAGGGGGTATGGCTACACCTTC
CASSPGARGYGYTF
>TRBV30|NA|TRBJ1-1|NA
TGTGCCTGGAGTTACGGAGCGGGATCTATTGAAGCTTTCTTT
CAWSYGAGSIEAFF
>TRBV7-6|NA|TRBJ2-1|TRBD2
TGTGCCAGCAGCTTAGAGACTAGCGGCTACAATGAGCAGTTCTTC
CASSLETSGYNEQFF
>TRBV21-1|NA|TRBJ2-7|NA
TGTGCCAGCAGCAAAAGGGGCGAAAAGGTCCACGAGCAGTACTTC
CASSKRGEKVHEQYF
>TRBV27|NA|TRBJ1-2|NA
TGTGCCAGCAGTTTATCCCCCGGTGGGGGACGCGGCTACACCTTC
CASSLSPGGGRGYTF
>TRBV3-1|once|TRBJ2-7|NA
TGTGCCAGCAGCCAAGGGCGGGCTGAGGCGTACGAGCAGTACTTC
CASSQGRAEAYEQYF
>TRBV7-9|NA|TRBJ2-3|TRBD2
TGTGCCAGCAGCTCCCTACTAGCGGGGTTCACAGATACGCAGTATTTT
CASSSLLAGFTDTQYF
>TRBV4-3|NA|TRBJ2-7|NA
TGCGCCAGCAGCCAAGTGATAGGGGCCCGGGAGCAGTACTTC
CASSQVIGAREQYF
>TRBV19|NA|TRBJ2-1|NA
TGTGCCAGTAGTATCGGGCCCCTCTGGTTCTTC
CASSIGPLWFF
>TRBV2|NA|TRBJ1-2|NA
TGTGCCAGCAGTGAAGCCGTCGATATCTATGGCTACACCTTC
CASSEAVDIYGYTF
>TRBV5-6|NA|TRBJ1-3|TRBD1
TGTGCCAGCAGCTGGGGGACAGCCTCTGGAAACACCATATATTTT
CASSWGTASGNTIYF
>TRBV7-8|NA|TRBJ2-7|NA
TGTGCCAGCAGCTCCGTGGCTCGGAAGGAGCAGTACTTC
CASSSVARKEQYF